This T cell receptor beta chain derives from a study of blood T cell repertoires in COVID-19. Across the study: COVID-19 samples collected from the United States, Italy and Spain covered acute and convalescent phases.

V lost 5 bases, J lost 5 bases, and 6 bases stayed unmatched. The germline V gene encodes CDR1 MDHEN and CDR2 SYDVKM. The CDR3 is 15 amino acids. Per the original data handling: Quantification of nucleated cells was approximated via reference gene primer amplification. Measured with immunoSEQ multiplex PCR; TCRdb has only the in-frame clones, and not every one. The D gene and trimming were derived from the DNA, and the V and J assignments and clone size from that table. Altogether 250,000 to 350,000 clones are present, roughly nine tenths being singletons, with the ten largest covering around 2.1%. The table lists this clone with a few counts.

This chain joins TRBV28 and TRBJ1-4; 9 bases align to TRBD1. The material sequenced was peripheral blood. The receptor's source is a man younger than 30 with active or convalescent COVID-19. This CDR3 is CASSPPGQGNEKLFF. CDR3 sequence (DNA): TGTGCCAGCAGTCCCCCGGGACAGGGAAATGAAAAACTGTTTTTT.